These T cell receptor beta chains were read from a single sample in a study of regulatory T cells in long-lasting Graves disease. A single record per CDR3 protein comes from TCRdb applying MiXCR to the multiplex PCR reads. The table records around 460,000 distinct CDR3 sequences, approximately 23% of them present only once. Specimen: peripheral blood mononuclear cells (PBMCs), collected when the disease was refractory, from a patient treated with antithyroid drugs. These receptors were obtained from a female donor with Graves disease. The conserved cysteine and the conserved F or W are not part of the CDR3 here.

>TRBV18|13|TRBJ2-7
ASSTGLAGDYEQY
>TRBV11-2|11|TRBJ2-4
ASSFVRGNIQY
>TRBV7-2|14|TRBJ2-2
ASSLLGGANTGELF
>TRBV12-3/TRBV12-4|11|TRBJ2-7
ASRESSGREQY
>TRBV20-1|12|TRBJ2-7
SVTSAGTSGEQY
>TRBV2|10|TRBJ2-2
ASRGNTGELF
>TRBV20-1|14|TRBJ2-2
SARDLMGGPSGELF
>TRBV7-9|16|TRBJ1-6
ASSHPRDIFLSNSPLH
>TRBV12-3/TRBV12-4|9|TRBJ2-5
ASTLRETQY
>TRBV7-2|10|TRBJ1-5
ASSFLGQPQH